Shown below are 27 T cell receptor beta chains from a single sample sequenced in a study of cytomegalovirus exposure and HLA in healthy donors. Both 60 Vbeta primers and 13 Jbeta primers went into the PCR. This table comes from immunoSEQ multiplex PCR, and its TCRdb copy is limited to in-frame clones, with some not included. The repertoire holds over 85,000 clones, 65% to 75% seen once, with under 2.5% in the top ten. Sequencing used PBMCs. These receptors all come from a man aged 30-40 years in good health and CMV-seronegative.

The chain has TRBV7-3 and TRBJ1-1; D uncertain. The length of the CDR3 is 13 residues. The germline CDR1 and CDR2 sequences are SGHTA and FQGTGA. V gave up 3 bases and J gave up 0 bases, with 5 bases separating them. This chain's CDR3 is CASSFEVNTEAFF. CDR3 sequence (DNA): TGTGCCAGCAGCTTCGAGGTGAACACTGAAGCTTTCTTT. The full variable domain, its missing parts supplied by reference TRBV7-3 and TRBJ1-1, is GAGVSQTPSNKVTEKGKYVELRCDPISGHTALYWYRQSLGQGPEFLIYFQGTGAADDSGLPNDRFFAVRPEGSVSTLKIQRTERGDSAVYLCASSFEVNTEAFFGQGTRLTVV.

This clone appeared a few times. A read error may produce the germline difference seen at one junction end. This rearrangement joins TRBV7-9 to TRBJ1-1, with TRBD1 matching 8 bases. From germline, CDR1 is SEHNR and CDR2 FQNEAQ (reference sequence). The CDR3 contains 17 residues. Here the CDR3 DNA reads TGTTCCAGCAGCTTGGACAGGGCGATCCAGGGGGACACTGAAGCTTTCTTT. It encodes CSSSLDRAIQGDTEAFF.

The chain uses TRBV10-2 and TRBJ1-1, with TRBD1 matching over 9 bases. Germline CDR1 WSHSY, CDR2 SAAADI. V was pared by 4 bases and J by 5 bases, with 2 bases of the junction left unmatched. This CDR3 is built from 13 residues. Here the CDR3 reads CASSAGQGTEAFF. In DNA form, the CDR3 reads TGCGCCAGCAGTGCAGGACAGGGGACTGAAGCTTTCTTT.

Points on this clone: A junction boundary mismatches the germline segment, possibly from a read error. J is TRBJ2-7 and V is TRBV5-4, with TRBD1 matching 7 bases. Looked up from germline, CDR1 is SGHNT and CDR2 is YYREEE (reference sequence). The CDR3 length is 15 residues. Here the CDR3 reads CPSSSGTDLMYEQYF. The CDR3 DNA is TGTCCCAGCAGTTCCGGGACAGATTTAATGTACGAGCAGTACTTC.

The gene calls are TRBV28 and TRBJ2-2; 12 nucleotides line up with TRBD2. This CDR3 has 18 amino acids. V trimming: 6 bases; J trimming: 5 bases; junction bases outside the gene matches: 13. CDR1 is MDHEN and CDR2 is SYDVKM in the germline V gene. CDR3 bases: TGTGCCAGCAGCCCTAGACCAGGACTAGCGGGATATACCGGGGAGCTGTTTTTT. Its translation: CASSPRPGLAGYTGELFF. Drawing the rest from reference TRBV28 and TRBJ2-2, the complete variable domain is DVKVTQSSRYLVKRTGEKVFLECVQDMDHENMFWYRQDPGLGLRLIYFSYDVKMKEKGDIPEGYSVSREKKERFSLILESASTNQTSMYLCASSPRPGLAGYTGELFFGEGSRLTVL.

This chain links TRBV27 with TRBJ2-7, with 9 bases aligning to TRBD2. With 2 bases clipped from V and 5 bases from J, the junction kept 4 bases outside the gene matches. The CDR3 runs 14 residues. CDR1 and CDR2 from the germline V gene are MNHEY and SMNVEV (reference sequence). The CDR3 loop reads CASSLAGGHHEQYF. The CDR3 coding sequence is TGTGCCAGCAGTTTAGCGGGAGGGCACCACGAGCAGTACTTC.

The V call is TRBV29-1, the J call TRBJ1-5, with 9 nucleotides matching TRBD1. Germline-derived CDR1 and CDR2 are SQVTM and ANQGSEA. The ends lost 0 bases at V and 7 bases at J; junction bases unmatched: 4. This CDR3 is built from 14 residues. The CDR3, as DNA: TGCAGCGTTGAAGAATCAGGGACAGGGCAGCCCCAGCATTTT. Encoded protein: CSVEESGTGQPQHF.

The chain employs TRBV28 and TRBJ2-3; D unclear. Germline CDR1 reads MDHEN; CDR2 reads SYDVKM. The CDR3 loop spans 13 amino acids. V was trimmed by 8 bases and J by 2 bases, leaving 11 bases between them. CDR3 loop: CASLPASTDTQYF. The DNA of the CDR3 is TGTGCCAGCCTACCAGCGTCCACAGATACGCAGTATTTT. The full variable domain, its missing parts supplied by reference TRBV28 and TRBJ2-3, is DVKVTQSSRYLVKRTGEKVFLECVQDMDHENMFWYRQDPGLGLRLIYFSYDVKMKEKGDIPEGYSVSREKKERFSLILESASTNQTSMYLCASLPASTDTQYFGPGTRLTVL.

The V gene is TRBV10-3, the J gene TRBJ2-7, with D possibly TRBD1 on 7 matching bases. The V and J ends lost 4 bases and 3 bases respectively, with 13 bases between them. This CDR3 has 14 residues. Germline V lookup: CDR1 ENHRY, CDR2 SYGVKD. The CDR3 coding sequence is TGTGCCATCAGTGGGGGGGACAGAAACTACGAGCAGTACTTC. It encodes CAISGGDRNYEQYF.

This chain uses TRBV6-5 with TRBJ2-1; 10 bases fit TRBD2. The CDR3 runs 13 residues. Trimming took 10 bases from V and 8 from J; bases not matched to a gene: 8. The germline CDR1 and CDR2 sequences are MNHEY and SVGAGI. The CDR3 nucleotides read TGTGCCACAGAGCGGGGGGGCTTCGATGAGCAGTTCTTC. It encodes CATERGGFDEQFF.

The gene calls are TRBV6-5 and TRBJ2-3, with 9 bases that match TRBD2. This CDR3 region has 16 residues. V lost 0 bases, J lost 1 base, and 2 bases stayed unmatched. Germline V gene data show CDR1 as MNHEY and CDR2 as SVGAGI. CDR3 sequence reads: CASSYSRGRGTDTQYF. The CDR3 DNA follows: TGTGCCAGCAGTTACTCGCGCGGGAGGGGCACAGATACGCAGTATTTT.

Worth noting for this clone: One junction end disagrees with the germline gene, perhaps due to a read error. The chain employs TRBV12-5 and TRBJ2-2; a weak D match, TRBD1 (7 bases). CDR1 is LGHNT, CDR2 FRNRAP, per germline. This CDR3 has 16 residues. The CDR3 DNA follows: TGTGCTAGTGGTTTTACGACAGGGAGGAACGCCGGGGAGCTGTTTTTT. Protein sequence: CASGFTTGRNAGELFF.

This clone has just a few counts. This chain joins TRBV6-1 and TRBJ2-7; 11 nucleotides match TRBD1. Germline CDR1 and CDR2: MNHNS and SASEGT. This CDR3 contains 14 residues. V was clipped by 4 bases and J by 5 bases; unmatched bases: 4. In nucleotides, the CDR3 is TGTGCCAGCAGTGGGACAGGGGGCCCGGACGAGCAGTACTTC. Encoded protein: CASSGTGGPDEQYF.

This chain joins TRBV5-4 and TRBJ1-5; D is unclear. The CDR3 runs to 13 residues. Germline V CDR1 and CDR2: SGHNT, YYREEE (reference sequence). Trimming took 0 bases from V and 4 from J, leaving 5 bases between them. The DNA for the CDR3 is TGTGCCAGCAGCTTGGACCTAAATCAGCCCCAGCATTTT. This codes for CASSLDLNQPQHF.

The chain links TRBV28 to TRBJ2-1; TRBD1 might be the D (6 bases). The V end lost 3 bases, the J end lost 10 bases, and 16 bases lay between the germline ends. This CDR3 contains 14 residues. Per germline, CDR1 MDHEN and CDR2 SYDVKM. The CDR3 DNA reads TGTGCCAGCAGTTTCCCGGGACAAAGTTTAGAGCAGTTCTTC. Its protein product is CASSFPGQSLEQFF.

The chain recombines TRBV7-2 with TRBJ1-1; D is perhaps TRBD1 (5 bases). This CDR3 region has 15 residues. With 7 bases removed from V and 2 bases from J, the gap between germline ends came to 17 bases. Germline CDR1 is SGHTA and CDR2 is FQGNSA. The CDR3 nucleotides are TGTGCCAGCACCATCGGGGGGTGGGGAAACACTGAAGCTTTCTTT. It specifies CASTIGGWGNTEAFF.

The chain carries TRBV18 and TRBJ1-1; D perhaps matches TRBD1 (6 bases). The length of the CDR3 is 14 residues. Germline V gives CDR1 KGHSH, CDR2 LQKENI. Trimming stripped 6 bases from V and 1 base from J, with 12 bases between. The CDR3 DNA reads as TGTGCCAGCTCGCCAGGGGAGAGGAACACTGAAGCTTTCTTT. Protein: CASSPGERNTEAFF.

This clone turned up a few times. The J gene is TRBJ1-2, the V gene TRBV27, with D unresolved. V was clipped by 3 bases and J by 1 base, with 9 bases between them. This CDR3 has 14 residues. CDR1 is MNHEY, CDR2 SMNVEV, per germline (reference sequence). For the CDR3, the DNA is TGTGCCAGCAGTTTTGGTAACAATAACTATGGCTACACCTTC. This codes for CASSFGNNNYGYTF.

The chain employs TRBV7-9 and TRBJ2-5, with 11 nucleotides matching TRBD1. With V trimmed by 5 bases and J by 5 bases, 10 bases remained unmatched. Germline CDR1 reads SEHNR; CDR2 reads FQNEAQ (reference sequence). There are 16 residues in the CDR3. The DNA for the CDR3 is TGTGCCAGCAGCCCCTGGACAGGGGGCGCAGATGAGACCCAGTACTTC. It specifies CASSPWTGGADETQYF.

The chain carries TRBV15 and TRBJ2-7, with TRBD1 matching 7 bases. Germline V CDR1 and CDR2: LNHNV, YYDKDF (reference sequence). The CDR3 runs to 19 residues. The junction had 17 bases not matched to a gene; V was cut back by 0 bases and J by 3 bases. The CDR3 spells CATSREDILGDRKIYEQYF. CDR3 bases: TGTGCCACCAGCAGAGAGGATATATTGGGGGACAGAAAAATCTACGAGCAGTACTTC.

CDR3 DNA sequence: TGCAGCGTTGGGAGGTCGGGGGTGGGCACAGATACGCAGTATTTT. As protein: CSVGRSGVGTDTQYF. V gene TRBV29-1 combines with J gene TRBJ2-3; maybe TRBD2 (6 bases). V was pared by 4 bases and J by 1 base, with 15 bases between. In germline, CDR1 is SQVTM, CDR2 ANQGSEA. The CDR3 runs to 15 residues.

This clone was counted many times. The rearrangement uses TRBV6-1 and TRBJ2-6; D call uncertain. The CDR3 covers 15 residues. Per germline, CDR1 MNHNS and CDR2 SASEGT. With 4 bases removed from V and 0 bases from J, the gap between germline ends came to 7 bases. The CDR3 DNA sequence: TGTGCCAGCAGTGCCGAGAGCTCTGGGGCCAACGTCCTGACTTTC. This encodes CASSAESSGANVLTF.

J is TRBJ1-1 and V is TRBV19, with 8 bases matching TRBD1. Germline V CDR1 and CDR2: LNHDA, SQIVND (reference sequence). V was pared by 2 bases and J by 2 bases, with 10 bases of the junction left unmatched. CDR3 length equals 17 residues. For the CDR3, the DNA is TGTGCCAGTAGTATACTCAGAGGACCAGGGGGCAACACTGAAGCTTTCTTT. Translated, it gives CASSILRGPGGNTEAFF.

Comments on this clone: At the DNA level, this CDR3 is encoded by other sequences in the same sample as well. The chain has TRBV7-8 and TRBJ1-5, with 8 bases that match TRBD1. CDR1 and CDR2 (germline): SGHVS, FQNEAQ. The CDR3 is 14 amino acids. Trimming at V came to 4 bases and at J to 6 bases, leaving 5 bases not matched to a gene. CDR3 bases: TGTGCCAGCAGCTCTGGACAGGGCACTCAGCCCCAGCATTTT. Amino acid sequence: CASSSGQGTQPQHF.

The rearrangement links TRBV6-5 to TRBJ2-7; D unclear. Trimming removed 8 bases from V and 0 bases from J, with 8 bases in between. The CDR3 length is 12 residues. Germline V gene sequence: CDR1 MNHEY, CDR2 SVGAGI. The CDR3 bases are TGTGCCAGCTGGTCAGGCTCCTACGAGCAGTACTTC. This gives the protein CASWSGSYEQYF.

CDR3 amino acids: CASSSPPGLLGQPQHF. DNA for the CDR3: TGTGCCAGCTCCTCGCCCCCGGGGTTATTGGGTCAGCCCCAGCATTTT. The chain couples TRBV18 to TRBJ1-5; the D is unclear. V lost 6 bases and J 6 bases, leaving 21 bases between the germline ends. Germline-derived CDR1 and CDR2 are KGHSH and LQKENI. CDR3 size: 16 residues.

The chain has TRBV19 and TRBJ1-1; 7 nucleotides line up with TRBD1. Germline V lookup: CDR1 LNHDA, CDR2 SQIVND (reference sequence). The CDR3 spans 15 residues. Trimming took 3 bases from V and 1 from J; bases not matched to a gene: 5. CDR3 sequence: CASSIPGDRNTEAFF. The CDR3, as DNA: TGTGCCAGTAGTATCCCCGGGGACAGGAACACTGAAGCTTTCTTT.